The sequence of this T cell receptor beta chain was determined in a study of blood T cell repertoires in COVID-19 (TCRdb year 2020). For the study in its entirety: Collaborator samples came from the United States, Italy and Spain and covered acute and convalescent phases of COVID-19. The sample metadata nearly always contained a de-identified subject ID, COVID-19 status, age in years and sex. A freely available public database, intended as a resource for researchers studying the immune response to SARS-CoV-2, is where the repertoires were released. The dataset comprised deeply sampled blood TCRbeta repertoires from subjects exposed to, actively infected with, or recovered from COVID-19. The material from the prospective study consisted of cDNA or gDNA derived from T cells, B-cell-depleted T cells, or PBMCs. Where available, HLA class I and class II types were taken from metadata supplied by the sample provider and were not determined by assay-based typing. Samples came from the ongoing ImmuneRACE study (first 160 participants) plus 1,254 subjects from 6 global collaborators.

The CDR3 covers 13 residues, taking in both the cysteine and the phenylalanine. This entry keeps only the CDR3 DNA: 39 bases, framed from base 1. CDR1 and CDR2, per the germline V gene, are SGHRS and YFSETQ. V is pruned by 1 base and J by 4 bases, leaving 1 base of the junction without a gene match. To note about this clone: The antigen this receptor binds is unknown. No much larger clonotype is one base removed from it; base qualities were not supplied.

The collaborating institutions used their own protocols to collect whole blood in K2EDTA tubes. For TCRbeta analysis, collaborator samples were shipped as frozen whole blood, as isolated PBMCs, or as DNA extracted from either sample type. Summary of the overall study and its limitations: The quantity of clinical and demographic metadata differed by source and by participant and was supplied without curation.

TCRbeta CDR3 regions were amplified from genomic DNA by means of the immunoSEQ Assay, a bias-controlled multiplex PCR. In the authors' own workflow: Within the assay, amplification of reference gene primers was used to estimate how many nucleated cells each sample contained. To quantify the absolute abundance of each unique TCRbeta CDR3 rearrangement, sequence reads were collapsed and filtered. Productive Simpson clonality was computed per sample as the square root of Simpson's diversity index over productive rearrangements. Here the immuneACCESS table is served through TCRdb, limited to in-frame sequences with V and J called. Missing clones are a known gap in these copies; in checked studies unresolved V genes cover under half, and the rest lacks a known reason. V and J calls plus clone size are reproduced from that table; the DNA served to infer D and trimming. The sample profile shows approximately 120,000 clones; around 89% of them were found once. The top ten clones comprise about a fifth of the sample.

The receptor was isolated from a human donor with acute or convalescent COVID-19. The donor label of this sample is uncertain. The rearrangement combines TRBV5-1 with TRBJ1-1, with 7 bases aligning to TRBD1. The sequenced material came from peripheral blood. The CDR3 region: CASSLRDSTEAFF. Here is the DNA: TGCGCCAGCAGCTTGCGGGACAGCACTGAAGCTTTCTTT.